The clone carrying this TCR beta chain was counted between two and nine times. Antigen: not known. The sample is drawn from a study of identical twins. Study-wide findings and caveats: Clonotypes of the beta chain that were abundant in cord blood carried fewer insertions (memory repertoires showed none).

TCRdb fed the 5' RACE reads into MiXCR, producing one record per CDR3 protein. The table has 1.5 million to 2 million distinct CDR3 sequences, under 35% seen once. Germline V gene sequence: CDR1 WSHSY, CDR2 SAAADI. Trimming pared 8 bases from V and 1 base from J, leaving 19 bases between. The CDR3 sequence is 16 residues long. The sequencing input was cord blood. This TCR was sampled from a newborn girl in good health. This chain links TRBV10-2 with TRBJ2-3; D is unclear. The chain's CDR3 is CASAHAWLTGTDTQYF. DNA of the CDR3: TGCGCCAGCGCCCACGCTTGGCTAACAGGCACAGATACGCAGTATTTT.